Each of the 15 T cell receptor beta chains below was sequenced from the same sample in a study of blood T cell repertoires in COVID-19. The protocol was immunoSEQ multiplex PCR, while the TCRdb copy is restricted to in-frame clones and leaves out a portion. Of roughly 290,000 clones detected, 80% to 90% appear once; the ten largest clones hold roughly 4%. The specimen sequenced was PBMCs or T cells enriched from blood (not recorded which). The source of these receptors is a woman aged 25 to 45 who had recovered from COVID-19.

The chain recombines TRBV28 with TRBJ2-7; TRBD2 aligns across 7 bases. The V segment lost 5 bases and the J segment 2 bases; nucleotides outside the gene matches: 6. Germline CDR1 and CDR2: MDHEN and SYDVKM. The CDR3 is 14 residues long. The CDR3 DNA sequence: TGTGCCAGCAGTCGAACCGGGACTACCTACGAGCAGTACTTC. Residues: CASSRTGTTYEQYF.

This clone was detected a few times. This chain uses TRBV3-1 (or the pseudogene TRBV3-2) with TRBJ2-7, with a tentative D call TRBD1 (6 bases). Germline V lookup: CDR1 LGHDT, CDR2 YNNKEL (reference sequence). The germline V and J ends were trimmed by 0 bases and 4 bases, with 19 bases remaining between them. The CDR3 runs to 17 residues. The CDR3 reads CASSQEQKGDTYYEQYF. CDR3 nucleotide sequence: TGTGCCAGCAGCCAAGAACAGAAGGGGGACACGTATTACGAGCAGTACTTC.

This clone appeared once. The CDR3 DNA sequence: TGTGCCAGTTCCGAAGGGGAAATAGGGGGTACGCAGTATTTT. Amino acids: CASSEGEIGGTQYF. V and J are TRBV19 and TRBJ2-3; a weak D match, TRBD1 (6 bases). This CDR3 contains 14 residues. Between the trimmed V and J ends, which lost 8 bases and 8 bases, there was a span of 20 bases. Germline V gives CDR1 LNHDA, CDR2 SQIVND (reference sequence).

V and J are TRBV5-5 and TRBJ1-2; 8 positions agree with TRBD1. The V gene's germline CDR1 is SGHKS and CDR2 YYEKEE (reference sequence). The CDR3 loop spans 15 amino acids. The V segment lost 0 bases and the J segment 14 bases; nucleotides outside the gene matches: 15. The CDR3 is CASSLDWGSRGPVTF. The CDR3 bases are TGTGCCAGCAGCTTGGATTGGGGTTCCAGGGGGCCCGTGACCTTC.

This sequence joins TRBV5-4 and TRBJ2-2, with TRBD1 identical over 7 bases. The V gene end was trimmed by 2 bases and the J gene end by 6 bases; junction bases not matched to a gene: 13. The germline V gene encodes CDR1 SGHNT and CDR2 YYREEE (reference sequence). This CDR3 spans 17 amino acids. The CDR3 DNA follows: TGTGCCAGCAGCTTACTCGTGCGACAGGGTTTCGCCGGGGAGCTGTTTTTT. It encodes CASSLLVRQGFAGELFF. Looking up the rest from reference TRBV5-4 and TRBJ2-2 gives the full variable domain: ETGVTQSPTHLIKTRGQQVTLRCSSQSGHNTVSWYQQALGQGPQFIFQYYREEENGRGNFPPRFSGLQFPNYSSELNVNALELDDSALYLCASSLLVRQGFAGELFFGEGSRLTVL.

The J gene is TRBJ1-1, the V gene TRBV6-5; maybe TRBD1 (6 bases). Germline V CDR1 and CDR2: MNHEY, SVGAGI. This CDR3 is built from 12 residues. Trimming took 8 bases from V and 0 from J, leaving 7 bases between them. In DNA form, the CDR3 reads TGTGCCAGCCAGGGGATGAACACTGAAGCTTTCTTT. This codes for CASQGMNTEAFF.

The V call is TRBV27, the J call TRBJ2-2; 9 nucleotides line up with TRBD2. The trim removed 0 bases at V and 4 bases at J, leaving 9 bases unmatched. The CDR3 runs 18 residues. CDR1 and CDR2 from the germline V gene are MNHEY and SMNVEV (reference sequence). The CDR3 here is CASSLSIAAGGSTGELFF. The CDR3, as DNA: TGTGCCAGCAGTTTATCGATAGCAGCGGGGGGCTCCACCGGGGAGCTGTTTTTT.

The rearrangement joins TRBV7-6 to TRBJ1-1, with TRBD1 matching over 7 bases. CDR1 and CDR2 (germline): SGHVS, FNYEAQ. V was pared by 1 base and J by 1 base, with 6 bases of the junction left unmatched. The CDR3 has 16 residues. The CDR3 loop reads CASSLVKGAKNTEAFF. CDR3 DNA: TGTGCCAGCAGCTTAGTGAAGGGGGCGAAGAACACTGAAGCTTTCTTT.

CDR3 DNA: TGCGCCAGCAGCTTCGGACAGGGTCTTGCAACTAATGAAAAACTGTTTTTT. Translation gives CASSFGQGLATNEKLFF. The gene calls are TRBV5-1 and TRBJ1-4; the match to TRBD1 covers 8 bases. The CDR3 is made up of 17 amino acids. V shed 2 bases and J 0 bases; nucleotides not matched to a gene: 6. Germline CDR1 and CDR2: SGHRS and YFSETQ.

The rearrangement uses TRBV15 and TRBJ2-2; 7 nucleotides match TRBD1. Germline values: CDR1 LNHNV, CDR2 YYDKDF (reference sequence). The trim removed 4 bases at V and 0 bases at J, leaving 5 bases unmatched. The CDR3 covers 16 residues. CDR3 residues: CATSTEDRTNTGELFF. For the CDR3, the DNA is TGTGCCACCAGCACCGAGGACAGGACGAACACCGGGGAGCTGTTTTTT.

This chain connects TRBV3-1 (or the pseudogene TRBV3-2) to TRBJ2-1; 8 bases are a match to TRBD1. Trimming cost V 3 bases and J 3 bases; bases outside gene matches: 4. The CDR3 is 15 amino acids. Germline V gene sequence: CDR1 LGHDT, CDR2 YNNKEL (reference sequence). CDR3 nucleotides: TGTGCCAGCAGCCACGAGACAGGGGACTACAATGAGCAGTTCTTC. Encoded protein: CASSHETGDYNEQFF.

The V gene is TRBV5-1, the J gene TRBJ2-1; 7 positions match TRBD2. The germline V gene encodes CDR1 SGHRS and CDR2 YFSETQ. V lost 7 bases to trimming and J lost 8 bases; unmatched junction nucleotides: 9. The CDR3 is made up of 13 amino acids. The DNA for the CDR3 is TGCGCCAGCGCTACCGGACTAGATTATGAGCAGTTCTTC. Amino acids: CASATGLDYEQFF.

The rearrangement links TRBV7-2 to TRBJ2-7, with D uncertain. Germline CDR1 and CDR2: SGHTA and FQGNSA. The CDR3 spans 13 residues. Trimming removed 4 bases from V and 6 bases from J, with 13 bases in between. CDR3 sequence: CASSSRLVGEQYF. In DNA form, the CDR3 reads TGTGCCAGCAGCTCCCGACTGGTGGGCGAGCAGTACTTC.

The gene calls are TRBV4-2 and TRBJ2-1; 12 nucleotides align to TRBD2. The V and J ends lost 0 bases and 7 bases, in that order; junction bases with no gene match: 7. From germline, CDR1 is LGHNA and CDR2 YNFKEQ. CDR3 length equals 17 residues. The CDR3 DNA reads as TGTGCCAGCAGCCAAGAGGCGACTAGCGGGAGTGGTAATGAGCAGTTCTTC. Its protein product is CASSQEATSGSGNEQFF.

This clone showed up just a few times. V is TRBV3-1 (or the pseudogene TRBV3-2) and J is TRBJ1-1; 9 nucleotides match TRBD1. The CDR3 is 18 amino acids. V shed 5 bases, J shed 1 base, and the junction held 14 bases outside the gene matches. Germline V gives CDR1 LGHDT, CDR2 YNNKEL (reference sequence). The CDR3 protein is CASSERLNRGRWNTEAFF. The CDR3 nucleotides are TGTGCCAGCAGCGAACGATTAAACAGGGGGCGGTGGAACACTGAAGCTTTCTTT.